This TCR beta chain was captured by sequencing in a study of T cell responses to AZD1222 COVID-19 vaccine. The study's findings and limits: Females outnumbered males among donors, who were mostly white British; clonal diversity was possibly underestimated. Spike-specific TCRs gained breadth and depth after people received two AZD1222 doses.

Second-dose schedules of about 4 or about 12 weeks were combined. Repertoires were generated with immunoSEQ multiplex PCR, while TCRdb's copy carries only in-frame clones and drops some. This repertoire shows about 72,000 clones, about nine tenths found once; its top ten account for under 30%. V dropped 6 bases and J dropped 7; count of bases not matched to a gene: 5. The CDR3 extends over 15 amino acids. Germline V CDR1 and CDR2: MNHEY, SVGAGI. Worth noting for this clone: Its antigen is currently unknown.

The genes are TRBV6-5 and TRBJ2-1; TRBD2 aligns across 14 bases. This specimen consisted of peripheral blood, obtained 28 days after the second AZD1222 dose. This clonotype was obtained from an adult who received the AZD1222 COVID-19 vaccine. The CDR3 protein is CASRGTSGSINEQFF. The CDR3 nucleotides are TGTGCCAGCAGGGGGACTAGCGGGAGTATAAATGAGCAGTTCTTC.